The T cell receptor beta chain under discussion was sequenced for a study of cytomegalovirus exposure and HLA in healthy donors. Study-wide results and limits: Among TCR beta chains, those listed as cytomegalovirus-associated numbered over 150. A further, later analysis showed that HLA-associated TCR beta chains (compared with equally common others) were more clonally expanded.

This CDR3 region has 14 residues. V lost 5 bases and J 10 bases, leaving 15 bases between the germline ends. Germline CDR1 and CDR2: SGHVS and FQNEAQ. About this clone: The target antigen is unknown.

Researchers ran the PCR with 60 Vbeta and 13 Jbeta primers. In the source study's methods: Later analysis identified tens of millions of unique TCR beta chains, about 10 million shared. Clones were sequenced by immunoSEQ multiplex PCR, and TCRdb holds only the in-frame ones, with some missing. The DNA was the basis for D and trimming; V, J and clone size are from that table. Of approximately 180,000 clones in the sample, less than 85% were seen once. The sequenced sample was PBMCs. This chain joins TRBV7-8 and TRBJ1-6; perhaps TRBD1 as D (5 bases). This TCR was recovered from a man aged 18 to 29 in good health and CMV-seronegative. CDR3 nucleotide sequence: TGTGCCAGCAGCCAAAATCCAGGGAACTCACCCCTCCACTTT. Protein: CASSQNPGNSPLHF.